The 25 T cell receptor beta chains reported below all come from one sample, sequenced in a study of cytomegalovirus exposure and HLA in healthy donors. The PCR employed 60 Vbeta primers together with 13 Jbeta primers. Using immunoSEQ multiplex PCR, the repertoire was profiled, and TCRdb retains in-frame clones only, with some absent. The profile covers approximately 130,000 clones, with 85% to 90% appearing a single time and approximately 6.4% taken by the ten largest. The sequenced material came from PBMCs. These receptor sequences come from a woman aged 30 to 39 in good health and CMV-seropositive.

The V and J genes are TRBV28 and TRBJ2-5; D is undetermined. Germline CDR1 is MDHEN and CDR2 is SYDVKM. Between the trimmed V and J ends, which lost 5 bases and 8 bases, there was a span of 18 bases. This CDR3 spans 14 amino acids. CDR3 residues: CASSIITVSTTQYF. The CDR3 nucleotides are TGTGCCAGCAGTATTATCACCGTTTCCACTACCCAGTACTTC.

The V and J genes are TRBV30 and TRBJ2-7; 9 positions agree with TRBD2. The germline V gene encodes CDR1 GTSNPN and CDR2 SVGIG (reference sequence). V lost 2 bases and J lost 4; bases outside the gene matches: 3. The CDR3 runs to 13 residues. For the CDR3, the DNA is TGTGCCTGGAGTCCGACTAGCGGTTACGAGCAGTACTTC. This sequence encodes CAWSPTSGYEQYF.

CDR3 protein: CAPSRRRESGNEQFF. CDR3 bases: TGTGCCCCCTCTCGCAGGAGGGAATCGGGCAATGAGCAGTTCTTC. The genes are TRBV6-9 and TRBJ2-1; D may be TRBD2 (6 bases). V was cut by 11 bases and J by 6 bases, with 23 bases left in between. From germline, CDR1 is MNHGY and CDR2 SVAAGI. The CDR3 length is 15 residues.

The chain employs TRBV11-2 and TRBJ2-1; tentative D call: TRBD1 (5 bases). Germline assignment: CDR1 SGHAT and CDR2 FQNNGV. The V and J ends lost 0 bases and 10 bases respectively, with 13 bases between them. This CDR3 has 14 residues. The CDR3 protein is CASSLDGFQGEQFF. For the CDR3, the DNA is TGTGCCAGCAGCTTAGACGGATTTCAGGGAGAGCAGTTCTTC.

The chain links TRBV5-1 to TRBJ2-5; 9 bases align to TRBD2. J lost 2 bases, V lost 4 bases, and 15 bases had no gene match. The germline V gene encodes CDR1 SGHRS and CDR2 YFSETQ. The CDR3 totals 18 residues. The CDR3 sequence: CASSALGSGRRGQETQYF. Written as DNA, the CDR3 is TGCGCCAGCAGCGCCCTTGGTAGCGGGAGAAGGGGGCAAGAGACCCAGTACTTC.

As to this clone: Other DNA sequences in this specimen translate into the identical CDR3. The V gene is TRBV28, the J gene TRBJ2-5; 8 bases are a match to TRBD1. The CDR3 is 15 amino acids. The V gene's germline CDR1 is MDHEN and CDR2 SYDVKM. Trimming took 5 bases from V and 5 from J; bases not matched to a gene: 10. The CDR3 protein is CASSPRTGKEETQYF. CDR3 bases: TGTGCCAGCAGTCCCCGGACAGGGAAGGAGGAGACCCAGTACTTC.

This chain joins TRBV19 and TRBJ2-1; D perhaps matches TRBD2 (7 bases). Looked up from germline, CDR1 is LNHDA and CDR2 is SQIVND (reference sequence). The CDR3 loop spans 14 amino acids. With 7 bases removed from V and 2 bases from J, the gap between germline ends came to 12 bases. For the CDR3, the DNA is TGTGCCAGTATCGGGGGGCGAACCTACAATGAGCAGTTCTTC. As protein: CASIGGRTYNEQFF.

The chain uses TRBV11-3 and TRBJ2-7; D possibly corresponds to TRBD1 (6 bases). Between the trimmed V and J ends, which lost 5 bases and 0 bases, there was a span of 11 bases. The length of the CDR3 is 14 residues. In germline, CDR1 is SGHNT, CDR2 YENEEA. In nucleotides, the CDR3 is TGTGCCAGCAGCCCAGGGGAAAGCTCCTACGAGCAGTACTTC. This encodes CASSPGESSYEQYF.

This clone has just one count. The chain is built from TRBV6-5 and TRBJ2-2; D not certain. With 0 bases removed from V and 9 bases from J, the gap between germline ends came to 5 bases. CDR3 length equals 12 residues. From germline, CDR1 is MNHEY and CDR2 SVGAGI. The CDR3: CASSYSARELFF. The CDR3 nucleotides are TGTGCCAGCAGTTACTCGGCCCGGGAGCTGTTTTTT.

CDR3 in amino acids: CASSTQGAQPQHF. Written as DNA, the CDR3 is TGTGCCAGCAGCACCCAGGGGGCTCAGCCCCAGCATTTT. The genes are TRBV7-2 and TRBJ1-5; the match to TRBD1 covers 8 bases. Germline CDR1 is SGHTA and CDR2 is FQGNSA. The CDR3 has 13 residues. V shed 5 bases, J shed 6 bases, and the junction held 3 bases outside the gene matches.

The chain links TRBV6-6 to TRBJ2-7; TRBD1 matches at 9 bases. From germline, CDR1 is MNHNY and CDR2 SVGAGI (reference sequence). The CDR3 loop spans 15 amino acids. The junction had 13 bases not matched to a gene; V was cut back by 10 bases and J by 3 bases. The CDR3 coding sequence is TGTGCCACCTCCACACCGGACAGGGGTCACTACGAGCAGTACTTC. Its translation is CATSTPDRGHYEQYF.

This clone was counted once. The rearrangement links TRBV6-5 to TRBJ2-1, with D tentatively TRBD1 (5 bases). CDR3 length: 14 residues. The V end was cut by 0 bases, the J end by 8 bases, with 11 bases between. Germline V gene data show CDR1 as MNHEY and CDR2 as SVGAGI. The chain's CDR3 is CASSYSRGLYEQFF. In DNA, the CDR3 is TGTGCCAGCAGTTACTCAAGGGGTCTCTATGAGCAGTTCTTC.

The chain links TRBV7-6 to TRBJ1-1; D is unresolved. The germline V gene encodes CDR1 SGHVS and CDR2 FNYEAQ. This CDR3 contains 13 residues. V gave up 4 bases and J gave up 4 bases, with 10 bases separating them. The CDR3 DNA reads TGTGCCAGCAGCTCCATAGGGAGCACTGAAGCTTTCTTT. As protein: CASSSIGSTEAFF.

This sequence joins TRBV4-2 and TRBJ2-7; the match to TRBD2 covers 15 bases. After removal of 4 bases from V and 3 bases from J, the junction contained 4 bases not matched to a gene. CDR1 LGHNA and CDR2 YNFKEQ come from the germline V gene. The CDR3 loop spans 16 amino acids. The CDR3 bases are TGTGCCAGCAGCCCCTCGGGACTAGCGGGGGGCTACGAGCAGTACTTC. This translates into CASSPSGLAGGYEQYF.

The CDR3 here is CASSDRDRGRGAEAFF. The CDR3, as DNA: TGTGCCAGCAGTGACCGGGACAGGGGGCGAGGGGCTGAAGCTTTCTTT. V and J are TRBV6-1 and TRBJ1-1; 12 bases align to TRBD1. The trim removed 3 bases at V and 6 bases at J, leaving 8 bases unmatched. The CDR3 totals 16 residues. Germline V gives CDR1 MNHNS, CDR2 SASEGT.

This clone was recorded only once. The CDR3 DNA is TGTGCCAGCAGTTCCGGGACAGTGCTTTGGGGGGGCTACACCTTC. Translation: CASSSGTVLWGGYTF. This chain joins TRBV6-5 and TRBJ1-2, with TRBD1 identical over 7 bases. Looked up from germline, CDR1 is MNHEY and CDR2 is SVGAGI. This CDR3 contains 15 residues. V lost 4 bases, J lost 8 bases, and 13 bases stayed unmatched.

This chain connects TRBV29-1 to TRBJ2-1, with 8 bases matching TRBD1. V dropped 7 bases and J dropped 10; count of bases not matched to a gene: 6. The germline V gene has CDR1 SQVTM and CDR2 ANQGSEA. The CDR3 spans 11 residues. DNA of the CDR3: TGCAGCGGATGGACAGGGTACGAGCAGTTCTTC. This sequence encodes CSGWTGYEQFF.

The gene calls are TRBV29-1 and TRBJ2-3, with D tentatively TRBD2 (6 bases). Looked up from germline, CDR1 is SQVTM and CDR2 is ANQGSEA. The CDR3 is 13 residues long. Trimming left V 2 bases short and J 4 bases short, with 10 bases between. CDR3 DNA: TGCAGCGTTGAACGCGGGACTTCAGATACGCAGTATTTT. As protein: CSVERGTSDTQYF.

The chain employs TRBV6-5 and TRBJ1-2; 9 bases fit TRBD1. The CDR3 consists of 13 residues. V lost 2 bases, J lost 7 bases, and 2 bases stayed unmatched. CDR1 is MNHEY and CDR2 is SVGAGI in the germline V gene. In DNA form, the CDR3 reads TGTGCCAGCAGTTACGCGACAGGGGGTGGCTACACCTTC. Translation gives CASSYATGGGYTF.

The chain is built from TRBV30 and TRBJ2-1; 7 positions match TRBD1. The V segment lost 0 bases and the J segment 14 bases; nucleotides outside the gene matches: 4. The CDR3 covers 11 residues. Looked up from germline, CDR1 is GTSNPN and CDR2 is SVGIG (reference sequence). CDR3 in amino acids: CAWSVRGRKFF. The CDR3 nucleotides read TGTGCCTGGAGTGTAAGGGGGCGCAAGTTCTTC.

The chain combines TRBV7-9 with TRBJ2-3, with D hard to call. There are 17 residues in the CDR3. V gave up 5 bases and J gave up 2 bases, with 20 bases separating them. Germline V gene lookup returns CDR1 SEHNR and CDR2 FQNEAQ (reference sequence). CDR3 loop: CASSPYTRPLPTDTQYF. CDR3 sequence (DNA): TGTGCCAGCAGCCCTTACACCCGCCCATTGCCCACAGATACGCAGTATTTT.

This clone was seen just once. This sequence joins TRBV28 and TRBJ1-4; 7 bases line up with TRBD1. J gave up 4 bases and V 6 bases, and 2 bases lay outside the gene matches. Germline CDR1 reads MDHEN; CDR2 reads SYDVKM. The CDR3 runs to 13 residues. The CDR3 DNA reads as TGTGCCAGCAGCCGGGACAGTAATGAAAAACTGTTTTTT. Translating it yields CASSRDSNEKLFF.

This clone turned up a few times. This chain connects TRBV25-1 to TRBJ2-1; 8 bases are a match to TRBD2. J was trimmed by 6 bases and V by 1 base; bases with no gene match: 5. Germline V gene data show CDR1 as MGHDK and CDR2 as SYGVNS. The CDR3 covers 15 residues. CDR3 region: CASSEFGGAFNEQFF. CDR3 bases: TGTGCCAGCAGTGAATTCGGGGGGGCCTTCAATGAGCAGTTCTTC.

J is TRBJ2-7 and V is TRBV7-2; 10 bases are a match to TRBD1. This CDR3 spans 14 amino acids. V lost 5 bases, J lost 3 bases, and 4 bases stayed unmatched. CDR1 is SGHTA and CDR2 is FQGNSA in the germline V gene. The CDR3 reads CASSPRTGGYEQYF. CDR3 DNA sequence: TGTGCCAGCAGCCCCCGGACAGGGGGCTACGAGCAGTACTTC.

The genes are TRBV6-5 and TRBJ1-1, with TRBD1 matching 9 bases. Germline CDR1 and CDR2: MNHEY and SVGAGI. This CDR3 comprises 16 residues. Trimming removed 3 bases from V and 10 bases from J; junction bases left unmatched: 15. The CDR3: CASSYLTGGGYGRAFF. In DNA, the CDR3 is TGTGCCAGCAGTTATCTCACAGGGGGCGGATATGGGCGAGCTTTCTTT.